Sequencing of this T cell receptor (beta chain) was carried out in a study of T cells in narcolepsy. Across the study: Enrolled donors included narcolepsy type 1 or type 2 patients and healthy controls.

V gave up 8 bases and J gave up 4 bases; unmatched junction bases: 11. This CDR3 has 15 residues. CDR1 and CDR2 from the germline V gene are KGHSH and LQKENI. The data were produced by immunoSEQ multiplex PCR, yet TCRdb's version contains in-frame clones alone and is incomplete. Here the sample spans fewer than 35,000 clones, 80% to 85% being singletons. Study-level points and caveats: Reportedly, autoreactive clonotypes were serially detected in patients' blood but not controls'. Autoreactive HCRT-specific and TRIB2-specific clonotypes were marked in same-patient CSF-versus-blood CD4+ comparisons.

To note about this clone: Antigen specificity is unknown.

This TCR was sampled from a human donor with narcolepsy. V gene TRBV18 combines with J gene TRBJ1-2; 9 bases agree with TRBD1. The sequenced sample consisted of CD45RA- memory CD4+ T cells from PBMCs. The CDR3 protein is CASRTGGASSYGYTF. The DNA for the CDR3 is TGTGCCAGCCGCACAGGGGGCGCGTCTAGCTATGGCTACACCTTC.